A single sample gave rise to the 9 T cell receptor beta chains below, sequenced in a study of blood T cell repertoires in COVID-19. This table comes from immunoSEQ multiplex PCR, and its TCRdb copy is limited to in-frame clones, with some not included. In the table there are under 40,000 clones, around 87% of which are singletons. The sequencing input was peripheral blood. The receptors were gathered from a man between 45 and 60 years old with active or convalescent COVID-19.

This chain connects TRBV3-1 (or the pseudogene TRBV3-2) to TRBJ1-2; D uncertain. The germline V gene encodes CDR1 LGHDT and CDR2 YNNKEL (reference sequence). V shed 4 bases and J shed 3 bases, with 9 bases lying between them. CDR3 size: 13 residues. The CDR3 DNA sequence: TGTGCCAGCAGCCCCACGGCGGACTATGGCTACACCTTC. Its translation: CASSPTADYGYTF.

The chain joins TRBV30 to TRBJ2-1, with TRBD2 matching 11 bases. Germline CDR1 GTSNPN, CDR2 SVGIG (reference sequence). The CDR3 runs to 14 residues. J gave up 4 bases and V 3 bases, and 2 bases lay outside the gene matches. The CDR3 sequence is CAWRIAGGYNEQFF. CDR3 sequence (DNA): TGTGCCTGGAGGATAGCGGGAGGGTACAATGAGCAGTTCTTC.

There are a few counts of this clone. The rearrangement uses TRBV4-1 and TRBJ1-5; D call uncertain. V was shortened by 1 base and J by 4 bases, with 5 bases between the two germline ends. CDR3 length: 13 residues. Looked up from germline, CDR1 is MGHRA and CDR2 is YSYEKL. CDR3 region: CASSQGRNQPQHF. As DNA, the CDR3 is TGCGCCAGCAGCCAAGGTCGTAATCAGCCCCAGCATTTT.

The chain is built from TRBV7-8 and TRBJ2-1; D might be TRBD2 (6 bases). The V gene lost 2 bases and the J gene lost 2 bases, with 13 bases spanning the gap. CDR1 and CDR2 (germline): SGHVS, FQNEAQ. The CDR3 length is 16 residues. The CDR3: CASSLMGGNPYNEQFF. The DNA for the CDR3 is TGTGCCAGCAGCTTAATGGGCGGGAACCCCTACAATGAGCAGTTCTTC.

The CDR3 DNA sequence: TGTGCCACCAGCTCCTACAGGGGTCCGATGAGGGGTGAGCAGTTCTTC. Protein sequence: CATSSYRGPMRGEQFF. The V and J genes are TRBV15 and TRBJ2-1, with TRBD1 matching 7 bases. This CDR3 contains 16 residues. With V trimmed by 5 bases and J by 9 bases, 16 bases remained unmatched. Germline CDR1 and CDR2: LNHNV and YYDKDF (reference sequence).

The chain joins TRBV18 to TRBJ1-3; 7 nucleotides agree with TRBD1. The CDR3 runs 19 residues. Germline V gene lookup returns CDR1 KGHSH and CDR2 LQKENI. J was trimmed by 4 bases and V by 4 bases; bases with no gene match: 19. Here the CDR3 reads CASSRQGTGRVWSGNTIYF. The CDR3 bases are TGTGCCAGCTCACGACAGGGAACAGGGAGAGTTTGGTCCGGAAACACCATATATTTT.

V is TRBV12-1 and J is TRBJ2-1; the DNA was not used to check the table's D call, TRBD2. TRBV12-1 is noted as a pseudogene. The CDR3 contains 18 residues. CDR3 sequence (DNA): TGTGCCAGCAGCTTTGCGGCTAGCGGGGGGGTTCGCTACAATGAGCAGTTCTTC. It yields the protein CASSFAASGGVRYNEQFF.

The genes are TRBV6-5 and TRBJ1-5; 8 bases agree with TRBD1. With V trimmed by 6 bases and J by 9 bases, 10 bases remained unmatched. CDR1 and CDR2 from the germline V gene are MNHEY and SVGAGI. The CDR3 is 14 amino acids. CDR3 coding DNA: TGTGCCAGCAGCCCAGGACAGGGCGGGAGGCCCCAGCATTTT. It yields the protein CASSPGQGGRPQHF.

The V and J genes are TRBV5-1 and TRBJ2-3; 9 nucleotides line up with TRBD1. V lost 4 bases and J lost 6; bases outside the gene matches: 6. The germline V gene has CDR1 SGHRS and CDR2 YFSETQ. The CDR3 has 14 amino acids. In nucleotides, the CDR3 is TGCGCCAGCAGCCAGGGACAGGGCCTGGATACGCAGTATTTT. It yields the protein CASSQGQGLDTQYF.